What follows are 21 T cell receptor beta chains derived from one specimen sequenced in a study of T cells in localized non-small cell lung cancer. Data came from immunoSEQ multiplex PCR; TCRdb stores just in-frame clones and leaves some out. Among 7,500 to 10,000 clones listed, around 90% were seen once. The sequencing used peripheral blood, collected before any cancer treatment. The receptors were sampled from an older male donor with stage III squamous cell lung carcinoma.

The CDR3 region is CASSYSGQANYGYTF. The DNA of the CDR3 is TGTGCCAGCAGTTACTCGGGACAGGCGAACTATGGCTACACCTTC. V usage is TRBV6-5 and J usage is TRBJ1-2; 8 bases match TRBD1. Per germline, CDR1 MNHEY and CDR2 SVGAGI. The trim removed 0 bases at V and 2 bases at J, leaving 2 bases unmatched. CDR3 size: 15 residues.

V usage is TRBV2 and J usage is TRBJ2-1; D uncertain. The V end was cut by 8 bases, the J end by 0 bases, with 11 bases between. Germline V gene data show CDR1 as SNHLY and CDR2 as FYNNEI. This CDR3 contains 14 residues. DNA of the CDR3: TGTGCCAGCGTAGGACCGCTCTCCTACAATGAGCAGTTCTTC. Residues: CASVGPLSYNEQFF.

The rearrangement links TRBV2 to TRBJ2-7; TRBD1 aligns across 8 bases. CDR1 and CDR2 (germline): SNHLY, FYNNEI. Losses at the gene ends were 1 base for V and 1 base for J; bases not matched to a gene: 6. The CDR3 extends over 16 amino acids. The CDR3 protein is CASSEETGQGSYEQYF. CDR3 nucleotides: TGTGCCAGCAGTGAAGAGACCGGACAGGGATCCTACGAGCAGTACTTC.

The rearrangement joins TRBV2 to TRBJ2-7; D not resolved. Germline CDR1 SNHLY, CDR2 FYNNEI. This CDR3 contains 11 residues. Trimming pared 8 bases from V and 3 bases from J, leaving 8 bases between. The CDR3 DNA follows: TGTGCCAGCGTGGGTGGCTACGAGCAGTACTTC. Translating gives CASVGGYEQYF.

The gene calls are TRBV6-5 and TRBJ2-7; possible D gene TRBD1, 6 bases. Germline values: CDR1 MNHEY, CDR2 SVGAGI. V was pared by 5 bases and J by 5 bases, with 10 bases between. The CDR3 sequence is 12 residues long. CDR3 nucleotide sequence: TGTGCCAGCAGTACCAGGGGAGACGAGCAGTACTTC. Its translation: CASSTRGDEQYF.

The J gene is TRBJ2-1, the V gene TRBV6-5, with 12 bases matching TRBD2. The CDR3 length is 16 residues. CDR1 is MNHEY, CDR2 SVGAGI, per germline. Trimming took 1 base from V and 9 from J; bases not matched to a gene: 7. The CDR3 protein is CASSYFCGLAGCEQFF. CDR3 nucleotide sequence: TGTGCCAGCAGTTACTTTTGCGGACTAGCGGGGTGTGAGCAGTTCTTC.

The chain has TRBV2 and TRBJ2-3; D tentatively fits TRBD1 or TRBD2 (6 bases each). The CDR3 spans 14 residues. Germline V gene lookup returns CDR1 SNHLY and CDR2 FYNNEI. Trimming stripped 10 bases from V and 1 base from J, with 15 bases between. CDR3 DNA: TGTGCCACCCGATCAGGGGAGGGCACAGATACGCAGTATTTT. It yields the protein CATRSGEGTDTQYF. Full variable domain (rest looked up from reference TRBV2 and TRBJ2-3): EPEVTQTPSHQVTQMGQEVILRCVPISNHLYFYWYRQILGQKVEFLVSFYNNEISEKSEIFDDQFSVERPDGSNFTLKIRSTKLEDSAMYFCATRSGEGTDTQYFGPGTRLTVL.

This rearrangement joins TRBV27 to TRBJ1-5; 7 bases align to TRBD1. The CDR3 consists of 15 residues. V shed 4 bases and J 0 bases; nucleotides not matched to a gene: 3. Germline CDR1 reads MNHEY; CDR2 reads SMNVEV (reference sequence). CDR3 DNA sequence: TGTGCCAGCAGTTCGGGGACAGATAGCAATCAGCCCCAGCATTTT. Translation gives CASSSGTDSNQPQHF.

This clone was counted a single time. This chain uses TRBV7-9 with TRBJ2-5; D is perhaps TRBD1 (5 bases). Germline CDR1 SEHNR, CDR2 FQNEAQ (reference sequence). This CDR3 has 13 amino acids. V lost 1 base to trimming and J lost 7 bases, with 10 bases between them. DNA of the CDR3: TGTGCCAGCAGCTTAGGACAGCCAGGGACCCAGTACTTC. This gives the protein CASSLGQPGTQYF.

This rearrangement joins TRBV2 to TRBJ1-4; no clear D. Per germline, CDR1 SNHLY and CDR2 FYNNEI. The CDR3 is 16 amino acids. V lost 6 bases and J lost 4, with 18 bases in between. The CDR3 DNA is TGTGCCAGCAGCCAGGAGGGCCCCAGGCTTAATGAAAAACTGTTTTTT. This encodes CASSQEGPRLNEKLFF.

The chain joins TRBV6-5 to TRBJ1-3, with no clear D. V was clipped by 6 bases and J by 4 bases, with 16 bases between them. In germline, CDR1 is MNHEY, CDR2 SVGAGI. This CDR3 has 15 residues. CDR3 in DNA: TGTGCCAGCAGACCACGAACCACGGCGGGAAACACCATATATTTT. This codes for CASRPRTTAGNTIYF.

This clone was found once. The V gene is TRBV19, the J gene TRBJ2-1, with 8 bases identical to TRBD2. CDR3 length: 16 amino acids. Germline CDR1 reads LNHDA; CDR2 reads SQIVND (reference sequence). J lost 7 bases, V lost 2 bases, and 10 bases had no gene match. The CDR3 sequence is CASSISASGYLNEQFF. The CDR3, as DNA: TGTGCCAGTAGTATATCCGCTAGCGGGTACCTTAATGAGCAGTTCTTC.

The chain carries TRBV15 and TRBJ1-5, with D hard to call. The CDR3 spans 16 residues. V lost 0 bases to trimming and J lost 3 bases, with 12 bases between them. CDR1 is LNHNV, CDR2 YYDKDF, per germline (reference sequence). The chain's CDR3 is CATSREVAGFNQPQHF. In nucleotides, the CDR3 is TGTGCCACCAGCAGAGAAGTGGCAGGCTTCAATCAGCCCCAGCATTTT.

The rearrangement links TRBV25-1 to TRBJ2-1, with D possibly matching TRBD2 (6 bases). From germline, CDR1 is MGHDK and CDR2 SYGVNS. The CDR3 consists of 15 residues. V lost 2 bases to trimming and J lost 0 bases, with 8 bases between them. CDR3 in DNA: TGTGCCAGCAGTGAACTGACTAGCTCCTACAATGAGCAGTTCTTC. The encoded protein is CASSELTSSYNEQFF.

V is TRBV5-8 and J is TRBJ1-5, with D maybe TRBD1 (5 bases). Trimming stripped 4 bases from V and 0 bases from J, with 20 bases between. CDR3 length equals 18 residues. Per germline, CDR1 SGHTS and CDR2 YDEGEE. DNA for the CDR3: TGTGCCAGCAGCGTGGGACCGATTCAGTCTTATAGCAATCAGCCCCAGCATTTT. Its translation: CASSVGPIQSYSNQPQHF.

This clone was seen only a few times. V gene TRBV15 combines with J gene TRBJ1-3; no clear D. The V end lost 3 bases, the J end lost 4 bases, and 4 bases lay between the germline ends. From germline, CDR1 is LNHNV and CDR2 YYDKDF (reference sequence). The CDR3 extends over 12 amino acids. CDR3 sequence reads: CATSRLGNTIYF. DNA of the CDR3: TGTGCCACCAGCAGGCTGGGAAACACCATATATTTT.

This chain joins TRBV10-3 and TRBJ2-1, with TRBD2 identical over 13 bases. Looked up from germline, CDR1 is ENHRY and CDR2 is SYGVKD. This CDR3 has 18 amino acids. J gave up 0 bases and V 6 bases, and 8 bases lay outside the gene matches. The chain's CDR3 is CAIRGTSGETGSYNEQFF. The CDR3 region has the DNA TGTGCCATCAGGGGGACTAGCGGGGAAACTGGCTCCTACAATGAGCAGTTCTTC.

This sequence joins TRBV7-4 and TRBJ1-2; 7 nucleotides line up with TRBD1. The V segment lost 5 bases and the J segment 8 bases; nucleotides outside the gene matches: 14. Germline V lookup: CDR1 SGHVT, CDR2 SQSDAQ. The CDR3 length is 15 residues. CDR3 nucleotides: TGTGCCAGCAGCACCGACAGGGCCCGCGCAGGGGGCTACACCTTC. Translated, it gives CASSTDRARAGGYTF.

The chain couples TRBV29-1 to TRBJ1-1, with D unclear. The CDR3 totals 10 residues. Germline assignment: CDR1 SQVTM and CDR2 ANQGSEA. Deletions cut 3 bases from V and 6 bases from J, with 5 bases between. The CDR3 loop reads CSVDGSEAFF. The CDR3 nucleotides read TGCAGCGTTGACGGGTCTGAAGCTTTCTTT.

In nucleotides, the CDR3 is TGTGCCAGCAGAGGGGACAGGGGCAACACAGATACGCAGTATTTT. Its translation: CASRGDRGNTDTQYF. V usage is TRBV6-5 and J usage is TRBJ2-3, with TRBD1 identical over 10 bases. The CDR3 sequence is 15 residues long. The germline gives CDR1 MNHEY, CDR2 SVGAGI. J lost 2 bases, V lost 6 bases, and 5 bases had no gene match.

V is TRBV28 and J is TRBJ2-5; the match to TRBD1 covers 9 bases. V shed 8 bases, J shed 2 bases, and the junction held 15 bases outside the gene matches. From germline, CDR1 is MDHEN and CDR2 SYDVKM. The CDR3 runs 17 residues. DNA of the CDR3: TGTGCCAGCCACAATTCTCTGGGACAGGGAGGTCAAGAGACCCAGTACTTC. It yields the protein CASHNSLGQGGQETQYF.